This T cell receptor beta chain appears in the sequencing data of a study of cytomegalovirus exposure and HLA in healthy donors. With respect to this clone: Its specificity is unknown.

PCR employed 60 Vbeta and 13 Jbeta primers. This table comes from immunoSEQ multiplex PCR, and its TCRdb copy is limited to in-frame clones, with some not included. The sample holds under 95,000 clones; around four fifths are singletons and the top ten take under 2.5%. Trimming at V came to 6 bases and at J to 4 bases, leaving 11 bases not matched to a gene. Germline CDR1 is MNHNY and CDR2 is SVGAGI (reference sequence). The CDR3 runs 16 residues. Study-level results: The authors reported that TCR beta sequences could predict HLA-A and HLA-B alleles. These predictions were accurate for most subjects in the first cohort. An analysis that was carried out later associated 17,000 or so TCR beta sequences with HLA alleles at 0.05 false discovery rate.

The clonotype was recovered from a boy aged 5-17 years in good health and CMV-seronegative. The chain has TRBV6-6 and TRBJ2-5; 10 bases match TRBD2. Sequenced input: PBMCs. The CDR3 DNA reads as TGTGCCAGCAGCAACTCCCCGGGACTAGCGCCAGAGACCCAGTACTTC. Translating it yields CASSNSPGLAPETQYF.